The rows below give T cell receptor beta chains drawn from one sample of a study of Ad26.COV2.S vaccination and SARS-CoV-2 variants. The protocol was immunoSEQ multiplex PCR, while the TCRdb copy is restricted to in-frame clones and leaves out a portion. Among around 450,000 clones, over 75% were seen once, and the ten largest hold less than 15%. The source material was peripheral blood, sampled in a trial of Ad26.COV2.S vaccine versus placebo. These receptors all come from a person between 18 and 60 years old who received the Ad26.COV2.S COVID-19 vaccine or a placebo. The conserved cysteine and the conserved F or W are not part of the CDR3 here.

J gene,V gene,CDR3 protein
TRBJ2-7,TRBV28,ASSKQGLSYEQY
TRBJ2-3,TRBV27,ASRKRTSSSTDTQY
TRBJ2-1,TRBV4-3,ASSQDSSSYNEQF
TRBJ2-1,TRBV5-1,ASQREPGLAANEQF
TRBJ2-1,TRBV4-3,ASSQDLTSGRKNEQF
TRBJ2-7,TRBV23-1,ASTFLSEQY
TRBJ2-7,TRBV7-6,ASSEGLGLTTYEQY
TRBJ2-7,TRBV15,ATSTRTGPSYEQY
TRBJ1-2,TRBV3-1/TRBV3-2,ASSQGERAGYT
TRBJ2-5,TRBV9,ASSVGSLQETQY
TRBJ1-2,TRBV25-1,ASSDGRRGYT
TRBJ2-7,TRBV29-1,SVGGDREQY
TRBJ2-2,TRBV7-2,ASSLARQGLAVTGELF
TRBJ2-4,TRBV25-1,ASSDGLGPENIQY